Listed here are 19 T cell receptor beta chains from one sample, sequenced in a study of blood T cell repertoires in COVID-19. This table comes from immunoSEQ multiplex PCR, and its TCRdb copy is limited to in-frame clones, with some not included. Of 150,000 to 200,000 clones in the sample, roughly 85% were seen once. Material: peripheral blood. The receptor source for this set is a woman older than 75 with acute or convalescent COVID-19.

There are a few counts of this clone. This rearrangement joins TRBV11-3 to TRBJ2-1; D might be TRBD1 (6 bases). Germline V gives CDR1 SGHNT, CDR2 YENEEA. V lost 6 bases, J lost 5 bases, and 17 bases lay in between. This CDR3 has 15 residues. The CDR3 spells CASSPQGITHNEQFF. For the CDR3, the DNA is TGTGCCAGCAGTCCTCAGGGGATCACACACAATGAGCAGTTCTTC.

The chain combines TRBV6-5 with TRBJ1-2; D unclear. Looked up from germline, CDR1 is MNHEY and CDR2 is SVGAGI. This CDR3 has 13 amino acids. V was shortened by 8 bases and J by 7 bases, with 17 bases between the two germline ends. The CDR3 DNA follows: TGTGCCAGCTCTCCGGGAATAGGGTCTGGCTACACCTTC. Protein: CASSPGIGSGYTF.

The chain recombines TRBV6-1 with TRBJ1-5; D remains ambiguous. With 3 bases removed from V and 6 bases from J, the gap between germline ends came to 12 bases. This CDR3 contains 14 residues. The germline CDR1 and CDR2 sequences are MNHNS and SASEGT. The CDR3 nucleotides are TGTGCCAGCAGTGAGGTTAGGGAGGGTCAGCCCCAGCATTTT. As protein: CASSEVREGQPQHF.

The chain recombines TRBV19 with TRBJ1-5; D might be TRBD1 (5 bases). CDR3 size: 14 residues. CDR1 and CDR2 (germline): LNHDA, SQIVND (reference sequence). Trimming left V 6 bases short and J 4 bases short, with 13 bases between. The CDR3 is CASSIGGMNQPQHF. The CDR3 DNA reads TGTGCCAGTAGCATCGGGGGGATGAATCAGCCCCAGCATTTT.

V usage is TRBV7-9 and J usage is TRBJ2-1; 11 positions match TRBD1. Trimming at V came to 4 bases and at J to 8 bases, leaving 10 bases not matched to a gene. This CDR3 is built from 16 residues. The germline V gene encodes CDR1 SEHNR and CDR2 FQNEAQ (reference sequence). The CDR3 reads CASSSYPGQGDDEQFF. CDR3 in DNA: TGTGCCAGCAGCTCCTATCCGGGACAGGGGGACGATGAGCAGTTCTTC.

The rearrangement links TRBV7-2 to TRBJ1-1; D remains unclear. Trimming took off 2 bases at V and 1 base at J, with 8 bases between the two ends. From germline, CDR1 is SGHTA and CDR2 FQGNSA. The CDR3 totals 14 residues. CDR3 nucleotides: TGTGCCAGCAGCTTATCGTGGGCGAACACTGAAGCTTTCTTT. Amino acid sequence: CASSLSWANTEAFF.

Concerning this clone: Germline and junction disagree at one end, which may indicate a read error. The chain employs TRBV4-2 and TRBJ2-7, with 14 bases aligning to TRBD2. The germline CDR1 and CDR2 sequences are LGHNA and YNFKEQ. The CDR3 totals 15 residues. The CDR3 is CASSQETTSGGAVRF. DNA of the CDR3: TGTGCCAGCAGCCAAGAGACGACTAGCGGGGGGGCGGTGCGCTTC.

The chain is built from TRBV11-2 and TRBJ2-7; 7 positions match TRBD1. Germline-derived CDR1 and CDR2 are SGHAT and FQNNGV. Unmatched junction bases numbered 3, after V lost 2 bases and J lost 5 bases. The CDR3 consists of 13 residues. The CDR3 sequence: CASSLKQGNEQYF. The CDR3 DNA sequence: TGTGCCAGCAGCTTAAAACAGGGGAACGAGCAGTACTTC.

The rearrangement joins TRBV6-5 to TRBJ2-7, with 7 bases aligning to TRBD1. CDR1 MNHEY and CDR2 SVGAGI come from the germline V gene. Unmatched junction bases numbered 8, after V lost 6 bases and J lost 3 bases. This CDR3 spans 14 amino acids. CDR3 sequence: CASSKRGQSYEQYF. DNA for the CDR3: TGTGCCAGCAGCAAAAGGGGACAGAGCTACGAGCAGTACTTC.

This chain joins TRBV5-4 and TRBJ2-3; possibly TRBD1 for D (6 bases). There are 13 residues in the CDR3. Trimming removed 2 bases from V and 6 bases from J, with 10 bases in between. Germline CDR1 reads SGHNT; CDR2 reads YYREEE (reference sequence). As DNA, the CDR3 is TGTGCCAGCAGCTTAGACACAGGGGATACGCAGTATTTT. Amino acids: CASSLDTGDTQYF.

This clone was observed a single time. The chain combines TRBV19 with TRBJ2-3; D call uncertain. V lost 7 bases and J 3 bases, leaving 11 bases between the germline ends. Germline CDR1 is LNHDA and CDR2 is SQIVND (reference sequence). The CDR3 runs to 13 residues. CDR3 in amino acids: CASKVDTTDTQYF. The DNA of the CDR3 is TGTGCCAGTAAGGTCGACACGACAGATACGCAGTATTTT.

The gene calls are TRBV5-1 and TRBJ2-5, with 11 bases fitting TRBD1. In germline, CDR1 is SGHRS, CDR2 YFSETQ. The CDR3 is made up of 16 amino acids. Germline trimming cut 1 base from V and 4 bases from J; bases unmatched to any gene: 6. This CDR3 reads CASSLSGQGARETQYF. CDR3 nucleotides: TGCGCCAGCAGCTTGAGTGGACAGGGGGCAAGAGAGACCCAGTACTTC.

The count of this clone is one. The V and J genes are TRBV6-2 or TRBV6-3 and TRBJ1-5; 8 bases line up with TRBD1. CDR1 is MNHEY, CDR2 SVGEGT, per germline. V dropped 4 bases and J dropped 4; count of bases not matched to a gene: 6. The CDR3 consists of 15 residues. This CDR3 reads CASSSTGGWNQPQHF. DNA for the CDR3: TGTGCCAGCAGTTCAACAGGGGGATGGAATCAGCCCCAGCATTTT.

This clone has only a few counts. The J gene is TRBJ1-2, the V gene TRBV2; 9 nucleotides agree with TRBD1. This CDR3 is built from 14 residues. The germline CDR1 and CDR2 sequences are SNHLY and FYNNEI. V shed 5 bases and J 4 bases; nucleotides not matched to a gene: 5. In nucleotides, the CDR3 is TGTGCCAGCAGTAGGGACAGGGAGGGCTATGGCTACACCTTC. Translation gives CASSRDREGYGYTF.

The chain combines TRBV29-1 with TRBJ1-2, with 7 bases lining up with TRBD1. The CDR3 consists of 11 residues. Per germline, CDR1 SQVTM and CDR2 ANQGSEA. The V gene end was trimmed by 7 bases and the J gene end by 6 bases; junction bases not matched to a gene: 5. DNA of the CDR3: TGCAGCGCCCAGACAGGGAATGGCTACACCTTC. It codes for CSAQTGNGYTF. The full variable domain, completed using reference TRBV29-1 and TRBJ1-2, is SAVISQKPSRDICQRGTSLTIQCQVDSQVTMMFWYRQQPGQSLTLIATANQGSEATYESGFVIDKFPISRPNLTFSTLTVSNMSPEDSSIYLCSAQTGNGYTFGSGTRLTVV.

The CDR3 protein is CASSLERVRGYTF. The CDR3 DNA reads TGTGCCAGCAGCTTAGAGAGGGTGCGGGGCTACACCTTC. The chain combines TRBV7-9 with TRBJ1-2, with D unresolved. V was trimmed by 1 base and J by 8 bases, leaving 11 bases between them. The CDR3 runs to 13 residues. CDR1 is SEHNR, CDR2 FQNEAQ, per germline (reference sequence).

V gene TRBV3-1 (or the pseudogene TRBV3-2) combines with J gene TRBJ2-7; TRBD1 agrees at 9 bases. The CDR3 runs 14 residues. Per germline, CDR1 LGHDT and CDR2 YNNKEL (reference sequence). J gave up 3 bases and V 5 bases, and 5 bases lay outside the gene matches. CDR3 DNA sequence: TGTGCCAGCAGCGCGACAGGGGGGGACTACGAGCAGTACTTC. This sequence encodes CASSATGGDYEQYF.

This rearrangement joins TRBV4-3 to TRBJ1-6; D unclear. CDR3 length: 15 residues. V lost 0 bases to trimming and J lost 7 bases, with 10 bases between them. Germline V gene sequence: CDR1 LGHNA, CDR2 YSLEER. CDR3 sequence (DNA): TGCGCCAGCAGCCAAGACAAGAGAGGGAATTCACCCCTCCACTTT. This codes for CASSQDKRGNSPLHF.

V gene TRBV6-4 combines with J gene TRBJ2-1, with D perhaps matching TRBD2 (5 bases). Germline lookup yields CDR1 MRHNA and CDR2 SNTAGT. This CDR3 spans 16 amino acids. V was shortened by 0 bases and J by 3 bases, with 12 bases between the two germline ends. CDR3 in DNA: TGTGCCAGCAGTGACTCGGCCGGGGTAGGCTACAATGAGCAGTTCTTC. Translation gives CASSDSAGVGYNEQFF.